This T cell receptor beta chain was found in a study of blood T cell repertoires in COVID-19. In the study overall: T cells, B-cell-depleted T cells, or PBMCs provided the cDNA or gDNA that served as material.

The V and J ends lost 3 bases and 4 bases respectively, with 12 bases between them. CDR3 length: 14 residues. Per germline, CDR1 MDHEN and CDR2 SYDVKM. In the source study's methods: Amplification of reference gene primers was used by the study to estimate nucleated cell counts. Clones were sequenced by immunoSEQ multiplex PCR, and TCRdb holds only the in-frame ones, with some missing. Clone size and V and J calls were adopted from that table, with D and trimming inferred from the DNA. This table holds approximately 110,000 clones, 70% to 85% found once. The sequence was collected from a human donor with acute or convalescent COVID-19. The donor label of this sample is uncertain. The rearrangement links TRBV28 to TRBJ2-5, with D possibly being TRBD2 (5 bases). Sample: peripheral blood. The CDR3: CASSFLGRGETQYF. CDR3 coding DNA: TGTGCCAGCAGTTTCTTGGGCCGGGGAGAGACCCAGTACTTC.